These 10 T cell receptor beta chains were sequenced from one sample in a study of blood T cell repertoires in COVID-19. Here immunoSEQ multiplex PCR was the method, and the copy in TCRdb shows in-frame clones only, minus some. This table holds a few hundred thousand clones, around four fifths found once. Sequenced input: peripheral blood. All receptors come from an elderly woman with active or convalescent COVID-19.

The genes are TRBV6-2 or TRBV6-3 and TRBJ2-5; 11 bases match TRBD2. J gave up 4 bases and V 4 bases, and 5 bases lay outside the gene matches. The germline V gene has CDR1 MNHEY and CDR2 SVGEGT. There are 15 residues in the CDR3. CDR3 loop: CASSSHLAGGETQYF. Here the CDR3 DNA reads TGTGCCAGCAGTTCCCATCTAGCGGGAGGAGAGACCCAGTACTTC.

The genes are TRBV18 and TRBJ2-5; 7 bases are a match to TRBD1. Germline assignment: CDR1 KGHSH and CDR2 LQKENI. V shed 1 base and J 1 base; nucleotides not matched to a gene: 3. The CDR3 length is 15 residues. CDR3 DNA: TGTGCCAGCTCACCACGACAGGGAAGCCAAGAGACCCAGTACTTC. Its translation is CASSPRQGSQETQYF.

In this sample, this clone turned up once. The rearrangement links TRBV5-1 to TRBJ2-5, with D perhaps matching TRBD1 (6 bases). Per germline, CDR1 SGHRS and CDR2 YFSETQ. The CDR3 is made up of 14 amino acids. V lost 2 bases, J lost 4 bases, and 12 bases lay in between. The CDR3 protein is CASSLQGVRETQYF. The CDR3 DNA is TGCGCCAGCAGCTTACAGGGAGTCCGAGAGACCCAGTACTTC.

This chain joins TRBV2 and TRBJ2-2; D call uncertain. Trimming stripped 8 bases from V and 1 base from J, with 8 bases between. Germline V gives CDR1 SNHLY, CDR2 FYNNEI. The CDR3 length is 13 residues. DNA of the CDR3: TGTGCCAGCTCGGTAGAGAACACCGGGGAGCTGTTTTTT. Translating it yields CASSVENTGELFF.

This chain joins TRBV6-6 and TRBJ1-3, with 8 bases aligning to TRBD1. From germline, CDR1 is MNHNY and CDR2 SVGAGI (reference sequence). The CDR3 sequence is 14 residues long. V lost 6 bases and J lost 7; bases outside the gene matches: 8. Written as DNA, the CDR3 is TGTGCCAGCAGGAGGACAGGGACGAGTAACACCATATATTTT. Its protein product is CASRRTGTSNTIYF.

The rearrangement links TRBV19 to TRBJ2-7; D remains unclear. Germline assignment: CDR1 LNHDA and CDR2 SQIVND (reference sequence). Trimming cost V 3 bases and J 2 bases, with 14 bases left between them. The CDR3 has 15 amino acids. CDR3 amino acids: CASSMGPNPTYEQYF. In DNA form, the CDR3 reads TGTGCCAGTAGTATGGGCCCAAACCCTACCTACGAGCAGTACTTC.

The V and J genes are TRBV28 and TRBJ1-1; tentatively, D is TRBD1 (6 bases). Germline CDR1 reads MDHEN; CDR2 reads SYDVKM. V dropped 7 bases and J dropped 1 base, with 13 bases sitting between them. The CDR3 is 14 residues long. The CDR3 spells CASTPTGRNTEAFF. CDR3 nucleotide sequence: TGTGCCAGCACTCCCACAGGGAGGAACACTGAAGCTTTCTTT.

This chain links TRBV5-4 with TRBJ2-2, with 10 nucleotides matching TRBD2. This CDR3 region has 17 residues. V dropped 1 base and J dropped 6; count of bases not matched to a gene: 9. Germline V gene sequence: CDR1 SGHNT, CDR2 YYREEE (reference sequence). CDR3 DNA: TGTGCCAGCAGCTTGCCAGCGGGAGGGCCCCGCGCCGGGGAGCTGTTTTTT. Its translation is CASSLPAGGPRAGELFF.

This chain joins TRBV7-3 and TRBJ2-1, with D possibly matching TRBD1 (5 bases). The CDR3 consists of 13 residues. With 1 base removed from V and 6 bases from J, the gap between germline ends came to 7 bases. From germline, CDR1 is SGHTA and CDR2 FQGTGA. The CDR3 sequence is CASSLRGFNEQFF. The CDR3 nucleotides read TGTGCCAGCAGCTTAAGGGGCTTCAATGAGCAGTTCTTC.

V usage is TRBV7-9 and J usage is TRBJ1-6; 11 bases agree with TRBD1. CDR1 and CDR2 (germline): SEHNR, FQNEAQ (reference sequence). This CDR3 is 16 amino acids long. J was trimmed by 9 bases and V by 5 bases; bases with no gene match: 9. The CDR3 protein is CASSGGQGVLSSPLHF. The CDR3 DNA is TGTGCCAGCAGCGGGGGACAGGGGGTTTTGAGTTCACCCCTCCACTTT.